This T cell receptor (beta chain) stems from a study of shared clonotypes between healthy human individuals. At the level of the study: Researchers drew samples from a couple of women and a few men aged 18 to 49.

The ends were cut back, 0 bases at V and 1 base at J, with 10 bases in the middle. CDR3 length equals 16 residues. Per germline, CDR1 LNHDA and CDR2 SQIVND (reference sequence). At a deep level, the assay was run. Repertoires were generated with immunoSEQ multiplex PCR, while TCRdb's copy carries only in-frame clones and drops some. The sample shows roughly 2 million clones, about 95% of them seen only once. Naive CD8 cells lacked CD45RO and underwent positive selection for CCR7, leaving out terminally differentiated effector memory CD45RA+ cells. The receptor's source is a young man in good health. The chain recombines TRBV19 with TRBJ2-4; D call uncertain. Sequencing used naive CD8+ T cells sorted from blood. CDR3 sequence: CASSIDMGFAKNIQYF. DNA of the CDR3: TGTGCCAGTAGTATAGATATGGGGTTCGCCAAAAACATTCAGTACTTC.